Included here is one TCR beta chain sequence, with context. The sample comes from a study of cytotoxic CD8 clonotypes in ibrutinib-treated CLL. Whole-study context: Response was recorded as partial in 24 patients and complete in 2; at median approximately six years, approximately 14 remained remitted and roughly 12 had progressed.

The CDR3 spans 10 residues. The ends were cut back, 3 bases at V and 10 bases at J, with 3 bases in the middle. Germline CDR1 is MDHEN and CDR2 is SYDVKM. Generated by immunoSEQ multiplex PCR, the TCRdb table keeps only in-frame clones and is missing some. The repertoire holds 110,000 to 150,000 clones, with about 70% as singletons. The clonotype was recovered from a human donor with chronic lymphocytic leukemia. V and J are TRBV28 and TRBJ1-4; D gene unclear. This specimen was PBMCs, taken after 24 months of ibrutinib treatment. CDR3 coding DNA: TGTGCCAGCAGTTTGGGAAAACTGTTTTTT. It yields the protein CASSLGKLFF.